This T cell receptor (beta chain) stems from a study of CD8 T cells in ankylosing spondylitis. Study-level findings and limits: Reactive arthritis synovial fluid and blood were previously reported to contain some motif variants.

To note about this clonotype: Its antigen is currently unknown.

TCRdb passed the 5' RACE reads through MiXCR, listing each CDR3 protein once. The sample includes more than 250,000 distinct CDR3 sequences, 11% of them seen just once. The CDR3 spans 15 residues. Germline assignment: CDR1 SGHRS and CDR2 YFSETQ. The V and J ends lost 4 bases and 9 bases, in that order; junction bases with no gene match: 11. Sequencing used blood, either unsorted or a sorted T cell fraction (not recorded which). The clonotype originates from a female donor with ankylosing spondylitis or in good health (not recorded which). The chain links TRBV5-1 to TRBJ2-3, with 10 bases lining up with TRBD2. The CDR3 nucleotides read TGCGCCAGCAGCCGTGATAGCGGGGGGCTCGGGACGCAGTATTTT. It translates to CASSRDSGGLGTQYF.